Listed below are T cell receptor beta chains from one sample, sequenced in a study of control samples from healthy donors and cancer patients. Assay used: immunoSEQ multiplex PCR; TCRdb lists only in-frame clones, some missing. This sample carries 64,000 or so clones, 92% of them seen once, and the ten largest clones take 1.7%. The sequencing sample was made of PBMCs. These receptors were obtained from a man in his forties with colorectal cancer. Each CDR3 is given with its conserved first and last residue. Each record gives: CDR3 protein, clone size, CDR3 length, J gene, V gene. Size tells how often a clone was seen (once, few, many) or the class of an expanded clone, and some rows leave it out.

CASSPMTKPQETQYF,-,15,TRBJ2-5,TRBV7-6
CASSKAADTIYF,-,12,TRBJ1-3,TRBV21-1
CASSPTERTYEQYF,-,14,TRBJ2-7,TRBV7-9
CASSQADTQYF,once,11,TRBJ2-3,TRBV4-1
CATSSGNNYGYTF,-,13,TRBJ1-2,TRBV15
CASRRTGVVNTEAFF,few,15,TRBJ1-1,TRBV2
CASSPPRDYEQYF,-,13,TRBJ2-7,TRBV5-1
CASSLSRQGWGETQYF,-,16,TRBJ2-5,TRBV28
CASSLAGAGGGNIQYF,once,16,TRBJ2-4,TRBV5-1
CASTGGAYTGELFF,-,14,TRBJ2-2,TRBV2
CASSLTLSPYNEQFF,-,15,TRBJ2-1,TRBV5-1
CASSLTSGGAGPTQYF,-,16,TRBJ2-3,TRBV7-8
CASSPSNRRNTIYF,-,14,TRBJ1-3,TRBV3-1/TRBV3-2
CASKQRANYGYTF,-,13,TRBJ1-2,TRBV2
CASSLDSSYGYTF,-,13,TRBJ1-2,TRBV5-4
CASSDFTEQFF,-,11,TRBJ2-1,TRBV10-1
CASSKGLNDGYTF,-,13,TRBJ1-2,TRBV19
CASTPGLDYGYTF,-,13,TRBJ1-2,TRBV5-1
CASNPLTGTLNTEAFF,-,16,TRBJ1-1,TRBV7-9
CASSLPGLAGRNTGELFF,-,18,TRBJ2-2,TRBV5-6
CASSETTGVQYF,-,12,TRBJ2-3,TRBV2
CASSGGANVLTF,-,12,TRBJ2-6,TRBV19
CASSPQWTGNQPQHF,-,15,TRBJ1-5,TRBV7-8
CASSLSPGVGANVLTF,-,16,TRBJ2-6,TRBV7-3
CASSQDRGNQPQHF,-,14,TRBJ1-5,TRBV3-1/TRBV3-2
CASSLEGQYKDTQYF,-,15,TRBJ2-3,TRBV5-4
CASSFTSFEQFF,-,12,TRBJ2-1,TRBV6-6
CASARRLEAFF,-,11,TRBJ1-1,TRBV2
CASSEFNGLVSGQYF,-,15,TRBJ2-7,TRBV25-1
CASSQGRRQGREQYF,-,15,TRBJ2-7,TRBV3-1/TRBV3-2
CASSPQGAQTNEKLFF,-,16,TRBJ1-4,TRBV11-2
CASSSQGAGNTIYF,-,14,TRBJ1-3,TRBV5-1
CASSYSVSYEQYF,-,13,TRBJ2-7,TRBV6-5
CASSRQTGGFGYTF,-,14,TRBJ1-2,TRBV13
CASRSGTGGNTIYF,-,14,TRBJ1-3,TRBV6-6
CASSPRETQYF,-,11,TRBJ2-5,TRBV6-5
CASSQSRVDEQYF,-,13,TRBJ2-7,TRBV4-1
CSVERAGAVTGELFF,-,15,TRBJ2-2,TRBV29-1
CASSETLRGSGFGYTF,-,16,TRBJ1-2,TRBV5-6
CASSLDTGKNYEQYF,few,15,TRBJ2-7,TRBV5-6
CASSQRPGGLSAFF,once,14,TRBJ1-1,TRBV3-1/TRBV3-2
CASSRGKGLTQETQYF,-,16,TRBJ2-5,TRBV5-4
CASRQGLQRGYTF,-,13,TRBJ1-2,TRBV2
CAWSVGDRGLSNYGYTF,-,17,TRBJ1-2,TRBV30
CAWSSKTEAFF,-,11,TRBJ1-1,TRBV30
CAISSTTHQPQHF,-,13,TRBJ1-5,TRBV10-3
CATFQGWTEAFF,-,12,TRBJ1-1,TRBV28
CASSFYFRLNYGYTF,-,15,TRBJ1-2,TRBV5-8
CASSIGSVSTIYF,-,13,TRBJ1-3,TRBV5-6
CASSYRSGNTIYF,-,13,TRBJ1-3,TRBV5-8
CAWSVPRTGGPQHF,-,14,TRBJ1-5,TRBV30
CASSLGGTAYEQYF,-,14,TRBJ2-7,TRBV5-1
CATSSYHRDEQFF,-,13,TRBJ2-1,TRBV15
CASSQTGTLTEAFF,-,14,TRBJ1-1,TRBV5-1
CASSRGSSYNSPLHF,-,15,TRBJ1-6,TRBV14